Listed below are T cell receptor beta chains from one sample, sequenced in a study of OX40 agonist ivuxolimab in advanced cancers. Produced via immunoSEQ multiplex PCR; TCRdb's table is partial and in-frame only. The sample yields about 78,000 clones, approximately 84% seen once. The starting material was CD4+ or CD8+ T cells sorted from blood, obtained in a trial of the OX40 agonist ivuxolimab. These receptors all come from an adult with an advanced solid tumor such as melanoma, head and neck, liver or kidney cancer. Each CDR3 is given with its conserved first and last residue. A D gene is named only where the DNA matches it firmly. Clone size appears in some rows only: once, few, many, or a class for an expanded clone.

V,J,D,size,CDR3,DNA
TRBV11-2,TRBJ2-3,TRBD2,once,CASSLGLAGGNTQYF,TGTGCCAGCAGCTTAGGGTTAGCGGGGGGAAATACGCAGTATTTT
TRBV11-3,TRBJ1-2,NA,NA,CASSLRYNYGYTF,TGTGCCAGCAGCTTAAGGTATAACTATGGCTACACCTTC
TRBV4-3,TRBJ2-2,TRBD2,NA,CASSRGGADTGELFF,TGCGCCAGCAGCCGCGGGGGAGCCGACACCGGGGAGCTGTTTTTT
TRBV5-1,TRBJ2-3,TRBD1,NA,CASRRQGARVVSDTQYF,TGCGCCAGCAGAAGACAGGGGGCGCGCGTTGTCTCAGATACGCAGTATTTT
TRBV6-5,TRBJ2-1,TRBD2,NA,CATSRGASGRDEQFF,TGTGCCACCAGCCGTGGGGCTAGCGGGAGGGATGAGCAGTTCTTC
TRBV6-5,TRBJ2-2,TRBD1,NA,CASSRDSTGELFF,TGTGCCAGCAGCCGGGACAGCACCGGGGAGCTGTTTTTT
TRBV30,TRBJ2-2,NA,NA,CAARTDYTGELFF,TGTGCCGCCCGGACAGATTACACCGGGGAGCTGTTTTTT
TRBV19,TRBJ2-6,NA,NA,CASSIGGLISGANVLTF,TGTGCCAGTAGTATAGGGGGACTGATCTCTGGGGCCAACGTCCTGACTTTC
TRBV7-9,TRBJ1-4,NA,NA,CASSLAGGEKLFF,TGTGCCAGCAGCTTAGCCGGGGGAGAAAAACTGTTTTTT
TRBV2,TRBJ2-5,TRBD2,NA,CASSKAGARQETQYF,TGTGCCAGCAGTAAAGCGGGGGCTAGACAAGAGACCCAGTACTTC
TRBV18,TRBJ1-5,NA,NA,CASSHRQYNQPQHF,TGTGCCAGCTCACATAGACAGTACAATCAGCCCCAGCATTTT
TRBV7-8,TRBJ2-7,TRBD1,NA,CASSLESSIGQGSYEQYF,TGTGCCAGCAGCTTAGAATCTTCTATCGGACAGGGTTCCTACGAGCAGTACTTC
TRBV19,TRBJ2-7,TRBD1,NA,CASSIQTGPTYEQYF,TGTGCCAGTAGTATTCAGACAGGGCCTACCTACGAGCAGTACTTC
TRBV7-3,TRBJ2-1,NA,NA,CASSLPGPNEQFF,TGTGCCAGCAGCCTTCCCGGGCCCAATGAGCAGTTCTTC
TRBV7-6,TRBJ2-3,TRBD1,NA,CASSLDPGQYTDTQYF,TGTGCCAGCAGCTTAGATCCGGGACAGTACACAGATACGCAGTATTTT
TRBV27,TRBJ2-2,TRBD2,NA,CASTSGGANTGELFF,TGTGCCAGCACCAGCGGGGGGGCGAACACCGGGGAGCTGTTTTTT
TRBV13,TRBJ2-5,TRBD2,NA,CASRTRRGGRETQYF,TGTGCCAGCAGAACGCGGCGGGGGGGCCGCGAGACCCAGTACTTC
TRBV7-8,TRBJ2-7,NA,NA,CASSAQGSEQYF,TGTGCCAGCAGCGCCCAGGGTAGCGAGCAGTACTTC
TRBV5-1,TRBJ1-5,NA,NA,CASSLGGDNQPQHF,TGCGCCAGCAGCTTGGGGGGGGACAATCAGCCCCAGCATTTT
TRBV29-1,TRBJ2-3,NA,NA,CSVRLGTDTQYF,TGCAGCGTCCGACTAGGCACAGATACGCAGTATTTT
TRBV30,TRBJ1-5,TRBD1,few,CASEGARGQPQHF,TGTGCCTCGGAGGGGGCGCGGGGTCAGCCCCAGCATTTT
TRBV28,TRBJ2-7,NA,NA,CASSPHMEEGQYF,TGTGCCAGCAGTCCCCACATGGAAGAGGGGCAGTACTTC
TRBV7-3,TRBJ2-2,TRBD2,NA,CASSPLAGRRTGELFF,TGTGCCAGCAGCCCCCTCGCCGGGAGGAGGACCGGGGAGCTGTTTTTT
TRBV6-1,TRBJ2-5,TRBD1,NA,CASSGTGAVWETQYF,TGTGCCAGCAGTGGGACAGGGGCGGTGTGGGAGACCCAGTACTTC
TRBV7-2,TRBJ1-2,NA,NA,CASSLGAGVPNYGYTF,TGTGCCAGCAGCTTAGGGGCGGGGGTTCCTAACTATGGCTACACCTTC
TRBV7-6,TRBJ2-7,NA,NA,CASSLARRGEQYF,TGTGCCAGCAGCTTAGCGCGGCGGGGCGAGCAGTACTTC
TRBV7-9,TRBJ2-3,TRBD1,NA,CASSSGQGTDTQYF,TGTGCCAGCAGCTCAGGACAGGGCACAGATACGCAGTATTTT
TRBV4-1,TRBJ2-5,TRBD2,once,CASSQAPGLAGARQETQYF,TGCGCCAGCAGCCAAGCCCCCGGACTAGCGGGGGCCCGCCAAGAGACCCAGTACTTC
TRBV7-2,TRBJ1-2,NA,NA,CASSLSPGGYTF,TGTGCCAGCAGCTTATCCCCGGGTGGCTACACCTTC
TRBV19,TRBJ2-1,NA,NA,CASSIGQYNEQFF,TGTGCCAGTAGTATAGGGCAGTACAATGAGCAGTTCTTC
TRBV30,TRBJ2-1,NA,NA,CAWSRLANEQFF,TGTGCCTGGAGTCGGCTAGCCAATGAGCAGTTCTTC
TRBV5-6,TRBJ2-1,NA,NA,CASSLVGGQRGEQFF,TGTGCCAGCAGCTTGGTTGGGGGGCAAAGGGGCGAGCAGTTCTTC
TRBV7-6,TRBJ2-3,NA,once,CASSLEAARLQGGAQYF,TGTGCCAGCAGCTTAGAGGCAGCACGTCTGCAAGGTGGCGCGCAGTATTTT
TRBV7-8,TRBJ1-5,TRBD1,NA,CASSITGAVDQPQHF,TGTGCCAGCAGCATAACAGGGGCGGTTGATCAGCCCCAGCATTTT
TRBV28,TRBJ2-1,NA,once,CASSLNGYEQFF,TGTGCCAGCAGTTTAAACGGTTATGAGCAGTTCTTC
TRBV5-4,TRBJ2-3,TRBD1,NA,CASTPGTGPRNTQYF,TGTGCCAGCACTCCGGGGACAGGGCCCCGAAATACGCAGTATTTT
TRBV5-4,TRBJ2-7,TRBD2,NA,CAGSAQSGGAYEQYF,TGTGCCGGCAGCGCGCAGAGCGGGGGGGCGTACGAGCAGTACTTC
TRBV28,TRBJ1-5,TRBD1,NA,CASRDRDNQPQHF,TGTGCCAGCAGAGACAGGGACAATCAGCCCCAGCATTTT
TRBV6-6,TRBJ1-5,TRBD1,NA,CASSRDRDSNQPQHF,TGTGCCAGCTCAAGGGACAGAGATAGCAATCAGCCCCAGCATTTT
TRBV30,TRBJ1-4,NA,NA,CACTLIEGTQPLGKLFF,TGTGCCTGCACTCTTATAGAGGGGACACAACCCTTGGGAAAACTGTTTTTT
TRBV29-1,TRBJ2-7,NA,NA,CSVVKSGASYEQYF,TGCAGCGTTGTAAAGTCAGGGGCTTCCTACGAGCAGTACTTC
TRBV6-6,TRBJ2-1,TRBD2,NA,CASRDGGSYNEQFF,TGTGCCAGCAGGGACGGGGGGTCCTACAATGAGCAGTTCTTC
TRBV7-6,TRBJ1-1,NA,NA,CASSPSPANTEAFF,TGTGCCAGCAGCCCTAGTCCAGCGAACACTGAAGCTTTCTTT
TRBV27,TRBJ1-6,TRBD1,NA,CASSTGQALNSPLHF,TGTGCCAGCAGTACTGGACAGGCCCTTAATTCACCCCTCCACTTT
TRBV2,TRBJ2-2,TRBD1,NA,CASRTTGAHTGELFF,TGTGCCAGCAGAACGACAGGGGCTCACACCGGGGAGCTGTTTTTT
TRBV4-1,TRBJ1-4,TRBD1,NA,CASSQDQGAYEKLFF,TGCGCCAGCAGCCAAGATCAGGGGGCGTATGAAAAACTGTTTTTT
TRBV18,TRBJ1-3,NA,NA,CASSGTVSYVGGNTIYF,TGTGCCAGCTCGGGTACAGTAAGCTACGTGGGTGGAAACACCATATATTTT
TRBV19,TRBJ2-1,NA,NA,CASMASRLSNEQFF,TGTGCCAGTATGGCTAGCCGCCTGAGCAATGAGCAGTTCTTC
TRBV28,TRBJ1-1,NA,NA,CASSYRGTWYSEAFF,TGTGCCAGCAGCTACAGAGGGACGTGGTATTCTGAAGCTTTCTTT
TRBV6-1,TRBJ1-5,TRBD1,NA,CASSSQGTSNQPQHF,TGTGCCAGCAGTTCACAGGGGACTAGCAATCAGCCCCAGCATTTT
TRBV19,TRBJ2-1,TRBD1,NA,CASSTGTAYNEQFF,TGTGCCAGTAGTACGGGGACAGCATACAATGAGCAGTTCTTC
TRBV9,TRBJ1-1,TRBD1,NA,CASSEEGQGTSEAFF,TGTGCCAGCAGCGAGGAGGGACAGGGAACGAGTGAGGCTTTCTTT
TRBV7-9,TRBJ1-2,NA,medium-sized,CASSLGAAGTYGYTF,TGTGCCAGCAGCCTAGGAGCGGCGGGTACCTATGGCTACACCTTC
TRBV4-3,TRBJ1-3,NA,NA,CASSQGRPGHTGNTIYF,TGCGCCAGCAGCCAAGGACGGCCAGGGCACACTGGAAACACCATATATTTT
TRBV4-1,TRBJ1-1,NA,NA,CASSLPIERSTEAFF,TGCGCCAGCAGCCTACCTATAGAGAGGAGCACTGAAGCTTTCTTT
TRBV6-6,TRBJ2-1,TRBD1,NA,CASSYSDRGRYEQFF,TGTGCCAGCAGTTACTCCGACAGGGGCCGCTATGAGCAGTTCTTC
TRBV19,TRBJ2-7,NA,few,CASGRGSYEQYF,TGTGCCAGTGGCCGGGGCTCCTACGAGCAGTACTTC
TRBV7-3,TRBJ2-3,TRBD2,NA,CASKATAGGRGDTQYF,TGTGCCAGCAAGGCGACAGCGGGAGGGCGGGGAGATACGCAGTATTTT
TRBV5-6,TRBJ2-7,NA,NA,CASSPGLGEQYF,TGTGCCAGCAGCCCGGGACTCGGCGAGCAGTACTTC
TRBV5-1,TRBJ2-2,TRBD1,NA,CASSLQTGYTGELFF,TGCGCCAGCAGCTTGCAGACAGGGTACACCGGGGAGCTGTTTTTT